Following are 12 T cell receptor beta chains from one sample sequenced in a study of cytomegalovirus exposure and HLA in healthy donors. Assay used: immunoSEQ multiplex PCR; TCRdb lists only in-frame clones, some missing. The sample has approximately 300,000 clones; roughly nine tenths are singletons. Sequenced material: PBMCs. The receptors were sampled from a woman under 40 in good health and CMV-seropositive.

The CDR3 is CASSFLARTNTGELFF. CDR3 DNA sequence: TGTGCCAGCAGCTTCTTAGCCAGAACGAACACCGGGGAGCTGTTTTTT. The chain uses TRBV7-9 and TRBJ2-2, with D unresolved. This CDR3 spans 16 amino acids. From germline, CDR1 is SEHNR and CDR2 FQNEAQ (reference sequence). Trimming stripped 3 bases from V and 0 bases from J, with 11 bases between.

This chain connects TRBV15 to TRBJ2-1; D is uncertain. The CDR3 extends over 15 amino acids. The V and J ends lost 2 bases and 9 bases respectively, with 17 bases between them. Germline CDR1 LNHNV, CDR2 YYDKDF (reference sequence). CDR3 bases: TGTGCCACCAGCAGAAATGCACTGACTGTCAGTGAGCAGTTCTTC. The encoded protein is CATSRNALTVSEQFF.

The gene calls are TRBV7-8 and TRBJ2-5; TRBD2 aligns across 9 bases. Germline V gene sequence: CDR1 SGHVS, CDR2 FQNEAQ. CDR3 length: 11 amino acids. The CDR3 sequence is CTSGLRETQYF. CDR3 sequence (DNA): TGTACTAGCGGGTTAAGGGAGACCCAGTACTTC.

The V call is TRBV27, the J call TRBJ2-3; D ambiguous. The germline CDR1 and CDR2 sequences are MNHEY and SMNVEV (reference sequence). The CDR3 runs 14 residues. V was clipped by 4 bases and J by 0 bases, with 8 bases between them. The CDR3 reads CASSSSLSTDTQYF. In nucleotides, the CDR3 is TGTGCCAGCAGTTCATCCTTGAGCACAGATACGCAGTATTTT.

CDR3 protein: CASRPLAGVSYEQYF. The DNA for the CDR3 is TGTGCCAGCAGGCCTCTAGCGGGGGTTTCCTACGAGCAGTACTTC. The gene calls are TRBV7-2 and TRBJ2-7, with 10 bases aligning to TRBD2. This CDR3 is built from 15 residues. The V gene's germline CDR1 is SGHTA and CDR2 FQGNSA. Germline trimming cut 6 bases from V and 1 base from J; bases unmatched to any gene: 6.

The chain employs TRBV7-8 and TRBJ2-1, with 7 nucleotides matching TRBD2. The CDR3 is 15 amino acids. Germline loops: CDR1 SGHVS, CDR2 FQNEAQ. The V segment lost 5 bases and the J segment 4 bases; nucleotides outside the gene matches: 8. CDR3 residues: CASSGTGGPYNEQFF. CDR3 sequence (DNA): TGTGCCAGCAGCGGGACGGGAGGCCCTTACAATGAGCAGTTCTTC.

V is TRBV19 and J is TRBJ1-2; D gene uncertain. Trimming removed 7 bases at V and 1 base at J, with 10 bases between. CDR3 size: 13 residues. Germline lookup yields CDR1 LNHDA and CDR2 SQIVND (reference sequence). CDR3 DNA: TGTGCCAGTAAGGACCTAAATAACTATGGCTACACCTTC. Residues: CASKDLNNYGYTF.

This clone was seen just once. The V gene is TRBV6-5, the J gene TRBJ2-1; 7 nucleotides agree with TRBD2. V lost 0 bases, J lost 7 bases, and 6 bases stayed unmatched. Germline V gene lookup returns CDR1 MNHEY and CDR2 SVGAGI. CDR3 length: 15 amino acids. CDR3 residues: CASSYSPGRRNEQFF. DNA for the CDR3: TGTGCCAGCAGTTACTCTCCCGGGAGGCGTAATGAGCAGTTCTTC.

The genes are TRBV7-8 and TRBJ1-1; a possible D gene is TRBD1 (6 bases). The CDR3 extends over 13 amino acids. Germline CDR1 is SGHVS and CDR2 is FQNEAQ. V was cut by 5 bases and J by 3 bases, with 10 bases left in between. The CDR3 coding sequence is TGTGCCAGCAGCGCCCAGGGGTACACTGAAGCTTTCTTT. It specifies CASSAQGYTEAFF.

The count of this clone is one. The chain recombines TRBV29-1 with TRBJ2-7, with D unresolved. This CDR3 has 11 amino acids. Germline V gives CDR1 SQVTM, CDR2 ANQGSEA. V was cut by 4 bases and J by 3 bases, with 7 bases left in between. The CDR3 DNA follows: TGCAGCGTTGGGAACGACTACGAGCAGTACTTC. This translates into CSVGNDYEQYF.

This chain joins TRBV4-3 and TRBJ2-1, with TRBD2 matching 13 bases. V gave up 3 bases and J gave up 8 bases; unmatched junction bases: 4. The germline V gene has CDR1 LGHNA and CDR2 YSLEER. The CDR3 loop spans 15 amino acids. The CDR3 protein is CASSQGLAGNYEQFF. CDR3 bases: TGCGCCAGCAGCCAGGGACTAGCGGGAAATTATGAGCAGTTCTTC.

This chain uses TRBV10-3 with TRBJ1-2, with D hard to call. The CDR3 spans 14 residues. Per the germline V gene, CDR1 is ENHRY and CDR2 is SYGVKD. V was pared by 3 bases and J by 4 bases, with 12 bases between. The CDR3 loop reads CAISDGFRSYGYTF. CDR3 nucleotide sequence: TGTGCCATCAGTGACGGGTTTAGGAGCTATGGCTACACCTTC.